Below are 18 T cell receptor beta chains sequenced from a single sample in a study of blood T cells in healthy people across ages. A sample-barcoded 5' primer and a J-beta primer mix were used in a second PCR of roughly 6 to 12 cycles. TCRdb used MiXCR to reprocess the 5' RACE reads, holding one entry per CDR3 protein. The sample lists 850,000 to 1,300,000 distinct CDR3 sequences, 35% to 55% occurring once. Input material: blood. The source of these receptors is an older woman in good health.

This clonotype was counted a few times. The rearrangement joins TRBV20-1 to TRBJ2-7; no reliable D call. The CDR3 runs to 11 residues. Trimming removed 3 bases from V and 1 base from J, with 4 bases in between. Germline V lookup: CDR1 DFQATT, CDR2 SNEGSKA (reference sequence). This CDR3 is CSASQSYEQYF. The DNA of the CDR3 is TGCAGTGCTAGTCAGTCCTACGAGCAGTACTTC.

This sequence joins TRBV12-3 or TRBV12-4 and TRBJ2-1; the match to TRBD2 covers 7 bases. The closer fit of TRBJ2-7 to the DNA end suggests the J call may be wrong. The CDR3 spans 14 residues. The CDR3: CASSPGTTHNEQYF. The DNA for the CDR3 is TGTGCCAGCAGCCCTGGGACTACCCACAATGAGCAGTACTTC.

This chain's CDR3 is CASSSVGSRNEQFF. The CDR3 DNA sequence: TGTGCCAGCAGTTCAGTCGGGAGTCGAAATGAGCAGTTCTTC. This chain connects TRBV6-5 to TRBJ2-1, with a tentative D call TRBD2 (6 bases). V lost 4 bases and J 7 bases, leaving 14 bases between the germline ends. The V gene's germline CDR1 is MNHEY and CDR2 SVGAGI. The CDR3 sequence is 14 residues long.

The chain joins TRBV28 to TRBJ2-7; D not certain. Trimming removed 2 bases at V and 5 bases at J, with 16 bases between. The CDR3 length is 15 residues. Germline V gives CDR1 MDHEN, CDR2 SYDVKM. The CDR3 loop is CASSLGGGWIDEQYF. The CDR3 DNA follows: TGTGCCAGCAGTTTAGGTGGCGGTTGGATCGACGAGCAGTACTTC.

The sample holds a few counts of this clonotype. The chain combines TRBV9 with TRBJ1-4, with 9 bases fitting TRBD1. CDR1 and CDR2 from the germline V gene are SGDLS and YYNGEE. The CDR3 is 17 residues long. Germline trimming cut 4 bases from V and 2 bases from J; bases unmatched to any gene: 9. CDR3 sequence: CASSPSSGQGTNEKLFF. The CDR3 DNA reads as TGTGCCAGCAGCCCCTCGTCGGGACAGGGCACTAATGAAAAACTGTTTTTT.

The count of this clonotype is one. V usage is TRBV20-1 and J usage is TRBJ2-7, with TRBD1 matching 7 bases. The V gene end was trimmed by 5 bases and the J gene end by 7 bases; junction bases not matched to a gene: 17. From germline, CDR1 is DFQATT and CDR2 SNEGSKA (reference sequence). The CDR3 has 15 amino acids. CDR3 coding DNA: TGCAGTGCTGGAAAGGGGGCACTACCCTACAATGAGCAGTACTTC. This codes for CSAGKGALPYNEQYF.

The V and J genes are TRBV10-3 and TRBJ2-5, with 10 bases fitting TRBD1. The germline V gene encodes CDR1 ENHRY and CDR2 SYGVKD. This CDR3 is 15 amino acids long. Trimming at V came to 6 bases and at J to 5 bases, leaving 9 bases not matched to a gene. Written as DNA, the CDR3 is TGTGCCATCAGCGGGACAGGGGCCGAGGGTGAGACCCAGTACTTC. This gives the protein CAISGTGAEGETQYF.

This chain joins TRBV13 and TRBJ2-3; 8 bases line up with TRBD2. V lost 2 bases to trimming and J lost 4 bases; unmatched junction nucleotides: 5. The CDR3 totals 15 residues. CDR1 and CDR2 from the germline V gene are PRHDT and FYEKMQ (reference sequence). This CDR3 is CASSLPSGPADTQYF. The CDR3 bases are TGTGCCAGCAGCTTACCTAGCGGGCCCGCAGATACGCAGTATTTT.

This clonotype was seen a single time. The V call is TRBV20-1, the J call TRBJ2-7; TRBD1 matches 8 bases. This CDR3 is built from 16 residues. J lost 0 bases, V lost 0 bases, and 7 bases had no gene match. CDR1 DFQATT and CDR2 SNEGSKA come from the germline V gene (reference sequence). The CDR3, as DNA: TGCAGTGCTAGAGATTTGATCACAGGGGGCTCCTACGAGCAGTACTTC. The encoded protein is CSARDLITGGSYEQYF.

The chain uses TRBV10-2 and TRBJ2-5; D gene unclear. CDR1 WSHSY and CDR2 SAAADI come from the germline V gene. CDR3 size: 13 residues. V was clipped by 3 bases and J by 11 bases, with 16 bases between them. CDR3 coding DNA: TGCGCCAGCAGTGAATCCCCCCAATCGGCGCAGTACTTC. It translates to CASSESPQSAQYF.

The genes are TRBV29-1 and TRBJ2-1; D may be TRBD2 (7 bases). Germline CDR1 SQVTM, CDR2 ANQGSEA. The length of the CDR3 is 13 residues. V was shortened by 7 bases and J by 4 bases, with 14 bases between the two germline ends. The CDR3 is CSGGGGGYNEQFF. As DNA, the CDR3 is TGCAGCGGTGGAGGGGGAGGGTACAATGAGCAGTTCTTC.

The J gene is TRBJ2-1, the V gene TRBV2, with 7 bases matching TRBD2. CDR1 and CDR2 from the germline V gene are SNHLY and FYNNEI. Trimming at V came to 3 bases and at J to 4 bases, leaving 6 bases not matched to a gene. The CDR3 extends over 15 amino acids. In DNA form, the CDR3 reads TGTGCCAGCAGTGATAGCGGGCGCCTTTACAATGAGCAGTTCTTC. Translation gives CASSDSGRLYNEQFF.

This clonotype was seen a handful of times. J is TRBJ2-3 and V is TRBV29-1, with 7 nucleotides matching TRBD1. The CDR3 is made up of 14 amino acids. V gave up 6 bases and J gave up 2 bases; unmatched junction bases: 8. Germline V gives CDR1 SQVTM, CDR2 ANQGSEA. The CDR3 DNA sequence: TGCAGCGTCTCGACAGGGACGATCACAGATACGCAGTATTTT. Protein: CSVSTGTITDTQYF.

The V and J genes are TRBV27 and TRBJ2-1; 10 bases match TRBD1. The CDR3 contains 15 residues. With V trimmed by 7 bases and J by 3 bases, 6 bases remained unmatched. Germline lookup yields CDR1 MNHEY and CDR2 SMNVEV (reference sequence). CDR3 bases: TGTGCCAGCAACTTCGGACAGGGGGTCTACAATGAGCAGTTCTTC. This gives the protein CASNFGQGVYNEQFF.

The rearrangement uses TRBV20-1 and TRBJ2-1, with D perhaps given as TRBD1 or TRBD2 (5 bases each). Trimming removed 4 bases at V and 9 bases at J, with 13 bases between. Germline V lookup: CDR1 DFQATT, CDR2 SNEGSKA (reference sequence). This CDR3 contains 12 residues. The CDR3 is CSATRDAREQFF. CDR3 nucleotide sequence: TGCAGTGCTACACGGGACGCCCGTGAGCAGTTCTTC.

The chain links TRBV7-9 to TRBJ2-3; 7 bases are a match to TRBD2. Germline lookup yields CDR1 SEHNR and CDR2 FQNEAQ (reference sequence). The V gene end was trimmed by 3 bases and the J gene end by 4 bases; junction bases not matched to a gene: 10. The CDR3 contains 16 residues. The CDR3 DNA follows: TGTGCCAGCAGCTTCGTTGAGGGAGGGCCCCCAGATACGCAGTATTTT. It codes for CASSFVEGGPPDTQYF.

This CDR3 reads CASRIQGFDSPLHF. CDR3 in DNA: TGTGCCAGCAGAATTCAGGGATTCGATTCACCCCTCCACTTT. The chain links TRBV7-9 to TRBJ1-6; perhaps TRBD1 as D (5 bases). Germline loops: CDR1 SEHNR, CDR2 FQNEAQ (reference sequence). The CDR3 is made up of 14 amino acids. Trimming took 6 bases from V and 8 from J, leaving 14 bases between them.

The chain has TRBV7-2 and TRBJ2-1; D is undetermined. The CDR3 loop spans 17 amino acids. Trimming cost V 2 bases and J 0 bases, with 14 bases left between them. Germline V CDR1 and CDR2: SGHTA, FQGNSA. This chain's CDR3 is CASSLRSGMSSYNEQFF. CDR3 sequence (DNA): TGTGCCAGCAGCTTACGTTCCGGCATGAGCTCCTACAATGAGCAGTTCTTC.